This T cell receptor (beta chain) was identified in a study of T cells after yellow fever vaccination. About the study: Fractions of low cell number were prepared using SMART-Seq v4 Ultra Low Input. Overall study findings and caveats: In post-booster samples, most primary-vaccination clones reappeared (about 96% CD4, roughly 90% CD8).

V shed 3 bases and J shed 1 base, with 7 bases lying between them. CDR3 length equals 14 residues. The V gene's germline CDR1 is LNHDA and CDR2 SQIVND (reference sequence). TCR cDNA was made by 5'RACE template switching, adding a universal primer site and UMIs. TCRdb reprocessed the 5' RACE reads with MiXCR, giving one entry per CDR3 protein. The data hold over 300,000 distinct CDR3 sequences, with approximately 7% observed a single time. In this sample, this clonotype turned up many times. What it binds is unknown. This sample comprised PBMCs, obtained around 45 days after the first yellow fever vaccination. The origin of this receptor is a man aged 18 to 29 who received the YFV17D yellow fever vaccine. The chain recombines TRBV19 with TRBJ1-5; no definite D call. The CDR3 region is CASSISRSNQPQHF. The CDR3 DNA is TGTGCCAGTAGTATTAGTCGGAGCAATCAGCCCCAGCATTTT.